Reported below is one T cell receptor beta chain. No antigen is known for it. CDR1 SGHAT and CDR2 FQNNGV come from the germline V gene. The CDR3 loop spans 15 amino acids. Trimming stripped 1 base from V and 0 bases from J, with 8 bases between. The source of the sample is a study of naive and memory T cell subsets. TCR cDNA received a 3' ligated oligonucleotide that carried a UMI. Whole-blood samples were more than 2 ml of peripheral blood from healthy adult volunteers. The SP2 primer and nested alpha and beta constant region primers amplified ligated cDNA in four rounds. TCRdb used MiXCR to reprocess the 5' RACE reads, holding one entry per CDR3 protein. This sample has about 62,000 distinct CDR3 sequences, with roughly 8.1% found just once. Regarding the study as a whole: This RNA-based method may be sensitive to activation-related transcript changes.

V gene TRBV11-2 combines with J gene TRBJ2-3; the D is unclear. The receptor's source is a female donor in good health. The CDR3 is CASSLVVGSTDTQYF. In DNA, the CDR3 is TGTGCCAGCAGCTTAGTGGTTGGCAGCACAGATACGCAGTATTTT.